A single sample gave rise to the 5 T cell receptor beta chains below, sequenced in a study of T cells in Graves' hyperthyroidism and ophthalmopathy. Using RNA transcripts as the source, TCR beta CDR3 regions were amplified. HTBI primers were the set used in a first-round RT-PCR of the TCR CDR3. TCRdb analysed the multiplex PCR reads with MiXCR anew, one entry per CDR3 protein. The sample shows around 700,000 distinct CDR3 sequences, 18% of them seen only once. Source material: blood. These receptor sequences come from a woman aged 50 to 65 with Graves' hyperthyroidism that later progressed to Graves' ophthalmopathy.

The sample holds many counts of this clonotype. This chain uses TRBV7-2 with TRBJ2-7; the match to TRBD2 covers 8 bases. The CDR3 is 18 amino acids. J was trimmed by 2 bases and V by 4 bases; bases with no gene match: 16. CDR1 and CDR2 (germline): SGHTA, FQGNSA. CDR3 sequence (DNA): TGTGCCAGCAGCTCCCCCCGGAGCGGGGGCTTAAACGCCTACGAGCAGTACTTC. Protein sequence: CASSSPRSGGLNAYEQYF.

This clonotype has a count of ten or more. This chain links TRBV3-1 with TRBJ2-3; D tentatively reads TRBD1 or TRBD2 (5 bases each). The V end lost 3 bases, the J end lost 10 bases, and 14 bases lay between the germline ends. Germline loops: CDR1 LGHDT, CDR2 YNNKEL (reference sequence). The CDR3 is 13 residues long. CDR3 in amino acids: CASSHFRDRSQYF. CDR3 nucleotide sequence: TGTGCCAGCAGCCATTTTCGGGACCGGTCGCAGTATTTT.

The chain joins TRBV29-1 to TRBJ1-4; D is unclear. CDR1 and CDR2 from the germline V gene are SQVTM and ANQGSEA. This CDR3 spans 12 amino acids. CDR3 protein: CSGKDEGEKLFF. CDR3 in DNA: TGCAGTGGAAAGGATGAGGGTGAAAAACTGTTTTTT.

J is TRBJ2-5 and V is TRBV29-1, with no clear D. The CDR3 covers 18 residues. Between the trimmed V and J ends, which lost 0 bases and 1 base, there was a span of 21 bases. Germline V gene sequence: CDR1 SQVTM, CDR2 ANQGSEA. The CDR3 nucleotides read TGCAGCGTTGAAGATCGGGCCTTTGAGATACCCATCCAAGAGACCCAGTACTTC. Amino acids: CSVEDRAFEIPIQETQYF.

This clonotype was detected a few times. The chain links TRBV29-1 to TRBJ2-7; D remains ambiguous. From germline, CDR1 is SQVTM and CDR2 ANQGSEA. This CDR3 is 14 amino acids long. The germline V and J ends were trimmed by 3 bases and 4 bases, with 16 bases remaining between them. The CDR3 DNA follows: TGCAGCGTTGAGACGGGCAGAGAAAGTTACGAGCAGTACTTC. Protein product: CSVETGRESYEQYF.